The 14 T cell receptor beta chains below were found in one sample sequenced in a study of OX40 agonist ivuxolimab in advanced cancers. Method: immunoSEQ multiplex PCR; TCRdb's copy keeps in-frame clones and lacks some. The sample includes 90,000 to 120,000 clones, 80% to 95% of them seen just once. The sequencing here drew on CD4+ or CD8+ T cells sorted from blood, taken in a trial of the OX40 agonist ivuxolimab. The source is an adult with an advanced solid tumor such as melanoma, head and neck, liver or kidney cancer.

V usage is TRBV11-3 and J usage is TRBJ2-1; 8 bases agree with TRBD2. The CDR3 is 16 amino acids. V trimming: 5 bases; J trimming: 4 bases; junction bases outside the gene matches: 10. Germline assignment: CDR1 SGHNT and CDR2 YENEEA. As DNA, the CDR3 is TGTGCCAGCAGCCCACCTGAGCGGGGGAAATACAATGAGCAGTTCTTC. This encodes CASSPPERGKYNEQFF.

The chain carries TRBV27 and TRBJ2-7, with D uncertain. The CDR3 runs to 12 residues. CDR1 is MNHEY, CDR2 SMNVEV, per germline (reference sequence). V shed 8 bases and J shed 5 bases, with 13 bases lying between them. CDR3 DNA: TGTGCCAGCCCCCACAGCTTCCACGAGCAGTACTTC. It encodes CASPHSFHEQYF.

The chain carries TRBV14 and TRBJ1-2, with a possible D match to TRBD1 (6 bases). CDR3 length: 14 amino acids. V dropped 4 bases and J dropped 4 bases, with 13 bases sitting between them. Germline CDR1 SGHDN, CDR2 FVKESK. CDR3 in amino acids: CASSLGLRGYGYTF. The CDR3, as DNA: TGTGCCAGCAGCCTTGGACTCAGGGGCTATGGCTACACCTTC.

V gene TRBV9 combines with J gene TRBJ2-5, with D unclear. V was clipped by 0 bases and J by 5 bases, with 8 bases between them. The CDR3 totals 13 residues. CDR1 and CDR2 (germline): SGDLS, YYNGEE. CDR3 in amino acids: CASSVATVETQYF. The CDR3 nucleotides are TGTGCCAGCAGCGTAGCTACGGTCGAGACCCAGTACTTC. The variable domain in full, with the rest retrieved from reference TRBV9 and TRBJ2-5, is DSGVTQTPKHLITATGQRVTLRCSPRSGDLSVYWYQQSLDQGLQFLIQYYNGEERAKGNILERFSAQQFPDLHSELNLSSLELGDSALYFCASSVATVETQYFGPGTRLLVL.

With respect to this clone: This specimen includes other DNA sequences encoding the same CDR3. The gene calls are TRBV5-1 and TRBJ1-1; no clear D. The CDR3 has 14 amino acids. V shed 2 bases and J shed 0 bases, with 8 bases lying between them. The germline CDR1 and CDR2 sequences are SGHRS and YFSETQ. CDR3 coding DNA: TGCGCCAGCAGCTTTGGAGGAATGAACACTGAAGCTTTCTTT. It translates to CASSFGGMNTEAFF.

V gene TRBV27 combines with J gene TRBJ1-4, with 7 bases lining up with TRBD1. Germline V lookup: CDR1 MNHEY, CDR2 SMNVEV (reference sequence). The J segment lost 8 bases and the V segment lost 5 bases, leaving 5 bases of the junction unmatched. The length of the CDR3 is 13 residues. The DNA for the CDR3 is TGTGCCAGCAGTCTGGAGGGGGCAGAAAAACTGTTTTTT. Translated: CASSLEGAEKLFF. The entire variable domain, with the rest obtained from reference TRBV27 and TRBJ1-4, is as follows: EAQVTQNPRYLITVTGKKLTVTCSQNMNHEYMSWYRQDPGLGLRQIYYSMNVEVTDKGDVPEGYKVSRKEKRNFPLILESPSPNQTSLYFCASSLEGAEKLFFGSGTQLSVL.

The CDR3 coding sequence is TGTGCCAGCAGCTTAGGGGGTGATAACACTGAAGCTTTCTTT. As protein: CASSLGGDNTEAFF. The chain joins TRBV7-8 to TRBJ1-1, with unresolved D. The CDR3 has 14 residues. Deletions cut 1 base from V and 2 bases from J, with 8 bases between. Germline-derived CDR1 and CDR2 are SGHVS and FQNEAQ.

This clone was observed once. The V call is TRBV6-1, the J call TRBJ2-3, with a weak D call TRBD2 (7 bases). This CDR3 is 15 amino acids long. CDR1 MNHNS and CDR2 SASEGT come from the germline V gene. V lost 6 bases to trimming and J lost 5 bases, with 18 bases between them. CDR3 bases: TGTGCCAGCAGGGCTTCCTGGGGGGGGCAAGATACGCAGTATTTT. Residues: CASRASWGGQDTQYF.

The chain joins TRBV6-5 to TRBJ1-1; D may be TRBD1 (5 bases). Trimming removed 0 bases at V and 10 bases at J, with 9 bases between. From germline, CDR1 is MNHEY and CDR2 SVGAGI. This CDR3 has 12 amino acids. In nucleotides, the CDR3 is TGTGCCAGCAGTTACTCTCAGGGTCTAGCTTTCTTT. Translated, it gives CASSYSQGLAFF.

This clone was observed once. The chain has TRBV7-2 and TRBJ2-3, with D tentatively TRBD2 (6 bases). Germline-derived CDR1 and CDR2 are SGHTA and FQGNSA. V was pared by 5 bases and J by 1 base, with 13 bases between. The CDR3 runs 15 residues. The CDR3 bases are TGTGCCAGCAGCCCCACCGGGAGCCGCACAGATACGCAGTATTTT. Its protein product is CASSPTGSRTDTQYF.

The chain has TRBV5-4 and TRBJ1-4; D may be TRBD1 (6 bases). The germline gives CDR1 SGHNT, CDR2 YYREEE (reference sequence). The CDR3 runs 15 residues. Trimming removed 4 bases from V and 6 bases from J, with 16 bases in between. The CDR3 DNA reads TGTGCCAGCAGCGTGGTTCGGGGGCTTGATGAAAAACTGTTTTTT. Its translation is CASSVVRGLDEKLFF.

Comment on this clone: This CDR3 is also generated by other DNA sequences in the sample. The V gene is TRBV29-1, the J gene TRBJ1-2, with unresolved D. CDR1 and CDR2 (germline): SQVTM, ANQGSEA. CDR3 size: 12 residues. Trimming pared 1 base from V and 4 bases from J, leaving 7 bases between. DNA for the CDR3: TGCAGCGTTGAAGCAACGGGCTATGGCTACACCTTC. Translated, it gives CSVEATGYGYTF. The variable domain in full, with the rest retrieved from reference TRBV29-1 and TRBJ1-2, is SAVISQKPSRDICQRGTSLTIQCQVDSQVTMMFWYRQQPGQSLTLIATANQGSEATYESGFVIDKFPISRPNLTFSTLTVSNMSPEDSSIYLCSVEATGYGYTFGSGTRLTVV.

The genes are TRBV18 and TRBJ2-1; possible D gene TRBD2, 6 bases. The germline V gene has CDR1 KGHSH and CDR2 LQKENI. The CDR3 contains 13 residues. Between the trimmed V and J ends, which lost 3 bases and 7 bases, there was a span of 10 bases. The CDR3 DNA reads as TGTGCCAGCTCACCGCGGGGCCAAAATGAGCAGTTCTTC. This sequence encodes CASSPRGQNEQFF.

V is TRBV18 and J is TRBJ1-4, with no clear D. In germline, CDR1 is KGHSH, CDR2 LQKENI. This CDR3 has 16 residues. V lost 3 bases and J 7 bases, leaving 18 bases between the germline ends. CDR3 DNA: TGTGCCAGCTCACCCAACCCACCGGACTCAGGTGAAAAACTGTTTTTT. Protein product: CASSPNPPDSGEKLFF.